This T cell receptor beta chain was sequenced in a study of T-cell memory formation after mild COVID-19. Broader study findings: Second-wave clones peaking on day 37 lacked confirmed SARS-CoV-2 specificity. Clones shrinking between day 15 and 85 showed a balanced CD4/CD8 split, and those that grew later tilted toward CD4+. For contracting clones, CD4+ ones sat mainly in CM and EM, CD8+ in EMRA.

This clonotype turned up a few times. The antigen is undetermined. The CDR3 sequence is 13 residues long. V lost 2 bases and J lost 4; bases outside the gene matches: 2. The germline gives CDR1 DFQATT, CDR2 SNEGSKA (reference sequence). Constant-segment primers and 5'RACE yielded cDNA libraries for TCR alpha and TCR beta, each carrying sample barcodes and UMIs. TCRdb independently ran MiXCR on the 5' RACE reads; one entry per CDR3 protein. The sample consists of about 160,000 distinct CDR3 sequences, roughly 30% of them appearing once. The chain has TRBV20-1 and TRBJ2-7; TRBD2 matches at 10 bases. Sequencing was done on a sample of PBMCs or a T cell subset sorted from them (not recorded which). The origin of this receptor is an adult woman who had mild COVID-19 (a few samples of this study predate the infection). Cell type and time point are not known. DNA of the CDR3: TGCAGTGCTAGACTAGCGGGAGTATACGAGCAGTACTTC. Translating it yields CSARLAGVYEQYF.